The present T cell receptor beta chain was sequenced within a study of OX40 agonist ivuxolimab in advanced cancers. At the level of the study: Partial responses, seen in three patients, involved one hepatocellular carcinoma and two cutaneous melanomas.

Findings and caveats of the study: Low normalized T-cell clonal expansion also characterized some of the nonresponders. With doses of 0.1 to 3.0 mg/kg, CD4+ and CD8+ blood T cells had undergone clonal expansion by week 6.

As regards this clone: Its specificity is unknown.

Libraries were prepared by immunoSEQ multiplex PCR; TCRdb keeps only in-frame clonotypes and omits some of them. Of fewer than 90,000 clones listed, about 88% are singletons. This CDR3 has 15 residues. Germline assignment: CDR1 SGHTS and CDR2 YDEGEE. J was trimmed by 2 bases and V by 3 bases; bases with no gene match: 4. The chain couples TRBV5-8 to TRBJ1-3, with 8 bases that match TRBD1. The sequencing here drew on CD4+ or CD8+ T cells sorted from blood, taken in a trial of the OX40 agonist ivuxolimab. The receptor comes from an adult with an advanced solid tumor such as melanoma, head and neck, liver or kidney cancer. The CDR3 sequence: CASSSDRVPGNTIYF. In DNA, the CDR3 is TGTGCCAGCAGCTCGGACAGGGTGCCTGGAAACACCATATATTTT.